This T cell receptor (beta chain) was captured in a study of cytomegalovirus exposure and HLA in healthy donors. This CDR3 comprises 16 residues. In germline, CDR1 is MNHEY, CDR2 SVGAGI. V trimming: 4 bases; J trimming: 4 bases; junction bases outside the gene matches: 3. PCR used 60 Vbeta primers and 13 Jbeta primers. Here immunoSEQ multiplex PCR was the method, and the copy in TCRdb shows in-frame clones only, minus some. The sample carries some 150,000 clones, about 79% recorded once. Healthy bone marrow donors supplied every sample. The sample comprised PBMCs. The J gene is TRBJ2-3, the V gene TRBV6-5, with 15 bases matching TRBD2. The TCR was taken from a man aged 40-55 years in good health and CMV-seropositive. In nucleotides, the CDR3 is TGTGCCAGCAGTTTCGGGACTAGCGGGAGGTCAGATACGCAGTATTTT. Translated: CASSFGTSGRSDTQYF.